This entry is about one TCR beta chain. V was pared by 5 bases and J by 1 base, with 11 bases between. The CDR3 extends over 14 amino acids. The source of the sample is a study of Graves' ophthalmopathy and Graves' hyperthyroidism. Amplification of TCR beta CDR3 regions used RNA transcripts. Second-round multiplex PCR followed a first-round RT-PCR using HTBI primers. Each CDR3 protein gets one entry after TCRdb re-called the multiplex PCR reads with MiXCR. The sample records about 160,000 distinct CDR3 sequences, 35% to 50% being singletons. Sequenced material: peripheral blood. This sequence joins TRBV12-3 or TRBV12-4 and TRBJ1-1, with no clear D. This TCR was sampled from a man in his thirties or forties with Graves' ophthalmopathy. CDR3 nucleotides: TGTGCCAGCAGTATGCGGACGGAGAACACTGAAGCTTTCTTT. Translated, it gives CASSMRTENTEAFF.